Sequencing of this T cell receptor (beta chain) was carried out in a study of cytomegalovirus exposure and HLA in healthy donors. Healthy people donating bone marrow made up the donors. This clone has just one count. What it binds is not known. The PCR used 60 Vbeta and 13 Jbeta primers. TCRdb's table, derived via immunoSEQ multiplex PCR, lists solely in-frame clones and lacks some. Among around 150,000 clones listed, 70% to 80% were seen once. Whole-study findings and limits: Several of the most significant clusters appeared linked to common viral pathogens, based on a later analysis. A link between a missense DCLRE1C variant and TCR beta V- and J-gene trimming emerged from a later analysis.

V lost 4 bases and J 3 bases, leaving 9 bases between the germline ends. Germline V gene lookup returns CDR1 SNHLY and CDR2 FYNNEI. This CDR3 region has 13 residues. The rearrangement uses TRBV2 and TRBJ1-1; possibly TRBD1 for D (6 bases). Sequencing was carried out using PBMCs. The clonotype comes from a woman aged 40 to 50 in good health and CMV-seronegative. DNA of the CDR3: TGTGCCAGCAGTGGGGGGGGGCACACTGAAGCTTTCTTT. Amino acid sequence: CASSGGGHTEAFF.